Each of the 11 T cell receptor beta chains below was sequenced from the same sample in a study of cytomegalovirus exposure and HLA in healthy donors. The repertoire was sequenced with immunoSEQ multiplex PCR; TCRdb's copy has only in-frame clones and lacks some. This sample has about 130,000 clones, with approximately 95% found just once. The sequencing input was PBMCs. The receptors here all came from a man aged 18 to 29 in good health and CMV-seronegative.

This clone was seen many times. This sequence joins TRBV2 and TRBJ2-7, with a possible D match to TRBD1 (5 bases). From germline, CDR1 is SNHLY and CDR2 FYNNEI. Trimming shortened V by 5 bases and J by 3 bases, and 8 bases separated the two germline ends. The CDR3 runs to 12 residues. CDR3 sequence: CASSQGFYEQYF. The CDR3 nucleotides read TGTGCCAGCAGTCAGGGTTTCTACGAGCAGTACTTC.

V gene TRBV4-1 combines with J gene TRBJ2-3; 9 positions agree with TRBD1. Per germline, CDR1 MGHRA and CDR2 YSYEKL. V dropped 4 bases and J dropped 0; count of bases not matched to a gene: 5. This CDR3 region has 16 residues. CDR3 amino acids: CASSPLTGGSTDTQYF. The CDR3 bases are TGCGCCAGCAGCCCCCTGACAGGGGGAAGCACAGATACGCAGTATTTT.

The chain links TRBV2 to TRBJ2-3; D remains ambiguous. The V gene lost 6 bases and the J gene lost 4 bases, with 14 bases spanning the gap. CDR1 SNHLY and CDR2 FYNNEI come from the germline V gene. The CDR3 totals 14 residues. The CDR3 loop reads CASRTSRKSDTQYF. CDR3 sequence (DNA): TGTGCCAGCAGAACCTCCAGGAAATCAGATACGCAGTATTTT.

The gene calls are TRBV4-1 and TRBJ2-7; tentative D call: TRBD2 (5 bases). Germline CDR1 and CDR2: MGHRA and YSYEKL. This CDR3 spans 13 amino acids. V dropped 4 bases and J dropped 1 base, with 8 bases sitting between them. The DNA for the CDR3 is TGCGCCAGCAGCCCCGGAGGTTCCTACGAGCAGTACTTC. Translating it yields CASSPGGSYEQYF.

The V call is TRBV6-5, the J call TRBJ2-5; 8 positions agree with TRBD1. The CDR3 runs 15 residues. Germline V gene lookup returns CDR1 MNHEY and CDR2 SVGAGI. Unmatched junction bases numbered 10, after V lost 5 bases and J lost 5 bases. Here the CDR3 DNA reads TGTGCCAGCAGTCCAGTCCAGGGGGCGGGGGAGACCCAGTACTTC. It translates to CASSPVQGAGETQYF.

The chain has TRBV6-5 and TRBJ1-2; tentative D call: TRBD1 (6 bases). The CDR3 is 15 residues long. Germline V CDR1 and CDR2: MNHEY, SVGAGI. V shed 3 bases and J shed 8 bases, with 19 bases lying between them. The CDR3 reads CASSYSTGTLGGYTF. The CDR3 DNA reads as TGTGCCAGCAGTTATAGTACAGGGACCCTGGGGGGCTACACCTTC.

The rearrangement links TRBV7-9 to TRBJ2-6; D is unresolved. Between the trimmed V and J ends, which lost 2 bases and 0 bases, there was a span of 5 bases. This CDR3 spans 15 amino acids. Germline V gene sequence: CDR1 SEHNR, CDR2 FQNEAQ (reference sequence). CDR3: CASSLTGSGANVLTF. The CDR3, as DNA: TGTGCCAGCAGCTTAACGGGCTCTGGGGCCAACGTCCTGACTTTC.

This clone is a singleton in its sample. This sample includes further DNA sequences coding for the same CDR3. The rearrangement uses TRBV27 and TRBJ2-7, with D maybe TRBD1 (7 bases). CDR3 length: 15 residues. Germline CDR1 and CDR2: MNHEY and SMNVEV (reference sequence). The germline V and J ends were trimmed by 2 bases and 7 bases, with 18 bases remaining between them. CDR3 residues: CASSLRAGGSGEQYF. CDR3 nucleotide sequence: TGTGCCAGCAGTTTACGGGCAGGGGGGTCTGGGGAGCAGTACTTC.

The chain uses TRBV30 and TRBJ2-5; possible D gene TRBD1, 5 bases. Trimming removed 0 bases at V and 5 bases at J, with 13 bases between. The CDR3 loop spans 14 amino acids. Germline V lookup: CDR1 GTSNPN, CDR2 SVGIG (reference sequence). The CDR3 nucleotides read TGTGCCTGGAGTGTACAAGGGGCGTGGGAGACCCAGTACTTC. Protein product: CAWSVQGAWETQYF.

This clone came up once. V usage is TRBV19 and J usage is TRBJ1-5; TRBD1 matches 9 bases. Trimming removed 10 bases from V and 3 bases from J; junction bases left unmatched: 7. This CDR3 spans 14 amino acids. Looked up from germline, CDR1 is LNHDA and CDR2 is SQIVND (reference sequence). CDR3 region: CATLGTGYNQPQHF. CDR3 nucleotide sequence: TGTGCCACCCTGGGGACAGGGTACAATCAGCCCCAGCATTTT.

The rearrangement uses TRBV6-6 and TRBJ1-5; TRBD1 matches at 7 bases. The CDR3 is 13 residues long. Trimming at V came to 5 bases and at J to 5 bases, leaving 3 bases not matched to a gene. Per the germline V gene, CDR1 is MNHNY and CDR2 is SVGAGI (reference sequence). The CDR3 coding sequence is TGTGCCAGCAGTCACCAGGGGGATCAGCCCCAGCATTTT. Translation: CASSHQGDQPQHF.